A selection of T cell receptor beta chains follows, all from one sample in a study of radiation and T cells in renal cell carcinoma. Method: immunoSEQ multiplex PCR; TCRdb's copy keeps in-frame clones and lacks some. This sample has 70,000 to 100,000 clones, with around 86% found just once. The sample was blood, taken from a patient whose treatment included radiotherapy and nephrectomy. Receptors were obtained from a woman in her forties or fifties with renal cell carcinoma. Each CDR3 is given with its conserved first and last residue. A D gene is named only where the DNA matches it firmly. The size of a clone is reported for some rows only, either as once, few or many, or as a class for expanded clones.

TRBJ1-2 TRBV7-8 TRBD1 . TGTGCCAGCAGCTGGGCCGGGACAGGAAACTATGGCTACACCTTC CASSWAGTGNYGYTF
TRBJ2-7 TRBV5-4 TRBD2 . TGCGCCAGCAGCCTTGGGGCGGGGGGGCCCTACGAGCAGTACTTC CASSLGAGGPYEQYF
TRBJ2-1 TRBV11-1 . . TGTGCCAGCAGCTTAGCGCTTCGGGATCCTTCCAATGAGCAGTTCTTC CASSLALRDPSNEQFF
TRBJ2-1 TRBV27 . . TGTGCCAGCAGTTTCCTATCCATAAGTGAATACAATGAGCAGTTCTTC CASSFLSISEYNEQFF
TRBJ1-4 TRBV7-9 . . TGTGCCAGCAGCTCGGGGCCAGGGGCGCTAAATGAAAAACTGTTTTTT CASSSGPGALNEKLFF
TRBJ1-1 TRBV18 . . TGTGCCAGCTCACCAGAGGGAGGGGTGAACACTGAAGCTTTCTTT CASSPEGGVNTEAFF
TRBJ2-1 TRBV27 TRBD1 . TGTGCCAGCAGTAGGACAGGGGGTTCCTACAATGAGCAGTTCTTC CASSRTGGSYNEQFF
TRBJ1-5 TRBV9 . few TGTGCCAGCAGCACGACAGATCAGCCCCAGCATTTT CASSTTDQPQHF
TRBJ1-4 TRBV19 . . TGTGCCAGTAGTCAAAGCAGGGGCTTAAATGAAAAACTGTTTTTT CASSQSRGLNEKLFF
TRBJ2-5 TRBV30 . . TGTGCCTGGAATGGGCTAGCATGGGAGACCCAGTACTTC CAWNGLAWETQYF
TRBJ1-4 TRBV30 . . TGTGCCTGGAGTATTACAGGGAATGAAAAACTGTTTTTT CAWSITGNEKLFF
TRBJ1-2 TRBV2 . . TGTGCCAGCAGTGTAGACGGCGGAGCGAGCTACACCTTC CASSVDGGASYTF
TRBJ1-6 TRBV5-1 . . TGCGCCAGCAGCTTGGGGCCGGAGAATAATTCACCCCTCCACTTT CASSLGPENNSPLHF
TRBJ2-7 TRBV6-5 . . TGTGCCAGCAGGAGGGGCCCCGTCGGAGACTACGAGCAGTACTTC CASRRGPVGDYEQYF
TRBJ1-6 TRBV4-3 . . TGCGCCAGCAGCCAAGATCCCAGTCGAGCTTCACCCCTCCACTTT CASSQDPSRASPLHF
TRBJ1-1 TRBV5-4 TRBD1 . TGTGCCAGCAGTTCGGGCGGACAGGGGGGGACTGAAGCTTTCTTT CASSSGGQGGTEAFF
TRBJ2-7 TRBV6-4 TRBD1 . TGTGCCAGCAGTGACTCGACCATTCGGGACAGTCCCTACGAGCAGTACTTC CASSDSTIRDSPYEQYF
TRBJ1-5 TRBV25-1 . . TGTGCCAGCAGCCCCCGGGGGGGAGAGAATCAGCCCCAGCATTTT CASSPRGGENQPQHF
TRBJ2-3 TRBV11-2 . . TGTGCCAGCAGCTTTAGTACCACAGATACGCAGTATTTT CASSFSTTDTQYF
TRBJ2-7 TRBV10-1 . . TGCGCCAGCAGTGGGGCCTTCGAGCAGTACTTC CASSGAFEQYF
TRBJ1-1 TRBV30 TRBD1 few TGTGCCTGGAACGGACAGGGGAGGACTGAAGCTTTCTTT CAWNGQGRTEAFF
TRBJ2-7 TRBV7-2 TRBD1 . TGTGCCAGCAGCTTTCGGGGACAGGAATTTTACGAGCAGTACTTC CASSFRGQEFYEQYF
TRBJ2-2 TRBV5-1 . . TGCGCCAGCAGCTTGCTACCCGGCAGGGACACCGGGGAGCTGTTTTTT CASSLLPGRDTGELFF
TRBJ2-1 TRBV7-2 TRBD2 . TGTGCCAGCAGCTTAGCGAGGGACTATCACAATGAGCAGTTCTTC CASSLARDYHNEQFF
TRBJ1-5 TRBV19 TRBD1 . TGTGCCAGTAGTGAAGGACAGGGCTGGTCAGGTCAGCCCCAGCATTTT CASSEGQGWSGQPQHF
TRBJ2-5 TRBV4-3 . few TGCGCCAGCAGCCAAGAATGGAGGGACCAAGAGACCCAGTACTTC CASSQEWRDQETQYF
TRBJ2-7 TRBV5-1 . . TGCGCCAGCAGTCGTCCCTCCTACGAGCAGTACTTC CASSRPSYEQYF
TRBJ1-5 TRBV19 . . TGTGCCAGTAGTATTCGGGCCAATCAGCCCCAGCATTTT CASSIRANQPQHF
TRBJ2-3 TRBV29-1 . . TGCAGCGTTCTCCCCCTCCGCCCAGATACGCAGTATTTT CSVLPLRPDTQYF
TRBJ2-5 TRBV6-1 . . TGTGCCAGCAGCAGACACCAAGAGACCCAGTACTTC CASSRHQETQYF
TRBJ1-1 TRBV19 . . TGTGCCAGTAGTCCACACTGGAGCCTCCCTAGCCCTGAAGCTTTCTTT CASSPHWSLPSPEAFF
TRBJ1-4 TRBV6-4 . . TGTGCCAGCAGGCCTCAAATGGGAAGGGGAGTCGCTAATGAAAAACTGTTTTTT CASRPQMGRGVANEKLFF
TRBJ2-7 TRBV21-1 . once TGTGCCAGCAGCCCCTTGGGACGGTTGAACGAGCAGTACTTC CASSPLGRLNEQYF
TRBJ2-3 TRBV11-2 TRBD2 . TGTGCCAGCACTCTAGCGGGTCTTAGAGATACGCAGTATTTT CASTLAGLRDTQYF
TRBJ1-6 TRBV2 . . TGTGCCAGCAGTCCGATACAAGATTCACCCCTCCACTTT CASSPIQDSPLHF
TRBJ2-7 TRBV6-6 . once TGTGCCAGCAGCACACCGGGGACTTACGAGCAGTACTTC CASSTPGTYEQYF
TRBJ2-7 TRBV7-2 . . TGTGCCAGCAGCCCGCTGAGCTCCTATGAGCAGTACTTC CASSPLSSYEQYF
TRBJ2-5 TRBV6-5 TRBD2 once TGTGCCAGCAGAACCATAGCGGGGGGGTTCGAGACCCAGTACTTC CASRTIAGGFETQYF
TRBJ1-5 TRBV7-8 . few TGTGCCAGCAGCTTAACACCCAATCAGCCCCAGCATTTT CASSLTPNQPQHF
TRBJ1-2 TRBV5-1 . . TGCGCCAGCAGCTTGTATGGGGCACCAGTTAACTATGGCTACACCTTC CASSLYGAPVNYGYTF
TRBJ1-1 TRBV5-1 . . TGCGCCAGCAAGAAACGGCGAGTAGAAAACACTGAAGCTTTCTTT CASKKRRVENTEAFF
TRBJ2-1 TRBV7-9 TRBD2 . TGTGCCAGCGGGGGACTAGCGGTATACAATGAGCAGTTCTTC CASGGLAVYNEQFF
TRBJ1-2 TRBV7-2 . few TGTGCCAGCAGCTATCGACAGACCCCATCCTACACCTTC CASSYRQTPSYTF
TRBJ2-7 TRBV7-6 TRBD2 . TGTGCCAGCAGCCCCCGGGGGGGTCCCGGTGACTACGAGCAGTACTTC CASSPRGGPGDYEQYF
TRBJ1-3 TRBV6-1 . once TGTGCCAGCAGTGGAGCGGTGCTGAAGGGAAACACCATATATTTT CASSGAVLKGNTIYF